The 32 T cell receptor beta chains below all came from one sample that was sequenced in a study of blood T cell repertoires in COVID-19. Repertoires were generated with immunoSEQ multiplex PCR, while TCRdb's copy carries only in-frame clones and drops some. Of some 38,000 clones listed, around 74% are singletons. What was sequenced was peripheral blood. The source of these receptors is a man between 65 and 79 years old with COVID-19, enrolled during active disease.

The V and J genes are TRBV10-3 and TRBJ1-5; D unclear. V dropped 3 bases and J dropped 5 bases, with 11 bases sitting between them. CDR3 length: 14 residues. Germline loops: CDR1 ENHRY, CDR2 SYGVKD. The CDR3 region has the DNA TGTGCCATCAGTGATTCTGGAGGGCATCAGCCCCAGCATTTT. Translation gives CAISDSGGHQPQHF.

This clone was detected a few times. The chain joins TRBV6-5 to TRBJ2-7, with D hard to call. There are 13 residues in the CDR3. Germline-derived CDR1 and CDR2 are MNHEY and SVGAGI. Trimming removed 4 bases from V and 2 bases from J, with 9 bases in between. The CDR3 region has the DNA TGTGCCAGCAGTTGGTTAGATACCTACGAGCAGTACTTC. Translating gives CASSWLDTYEQYF.

The chain is built from TRBV4-1 and TRBJ1-1, with D uncertain. Trimming left V 4 bases short and J 4 bases short, with 10 bases between. The CDR3 sequence is 13 residues long. Germline CDR1 MGHRA, CDR2 YSYEKL. The CDR3 sequence: CASSLAVGTEAFF. Here the CDR3 DNA reads TGCGCCAGCAGCCTAGCGGTAGGCACTGAAGCTTTCTTT.

The chain uses TRBV29-1 and TRBJ1-1; D call uncertain. This CDR3 contains 12 residues. CDR1 is SQVTM, CDR2 ANQGSEA, per germline. V was trimmed by 5 bases and J by 5 bases, leaving 12 bases between them. The CDR3 sequence is CSVRHAGTEAFF. The CDR3 coding sequence is TGCAGCGTTCGTCATGCGGGAACTGAAGCTTTCTTT.

The chain links TRBV18 to TRBJ2-4; no definite D call. The germline gives CDR1 KGHSH, CDR2 LQKENI. The germline V and J ends were trimmed by 0 bases and 0 bases, with 6 bases remaining between them. The CDR3 spans 15 residues. This chain's CDR3 is CASSPPLVAKNIQYF. The CDR3 DNA follows: TGTGCCAGCTCACCACCCCTAGTAGCCAAAAACATTCAGTACTTC.

This CDR3 is CASSYGGGSNYGYTF. The CDR3 coding sequence is TGTGCCAGCAGTTACGGAGGAGGGAGTAACTATGGCTACACCTTC. The gene calls are TRBV6-5 and TRBJ1-2, with D unclear. V was trimmed by 2 bases and J by 1 base, leaving 11 bases between them. The CDR3 runs 15 residues. Germline lookup yields CDR1 MNHEY and CDR2 SVGAGI.

About this clone: At one end, the junction sequence differs from germline, possibly due to a read error. The J gene is TRBJ2-3, the V gene TRBV6-2 or TRBV6-3, with 9 bases identical to TRBD1. CDR1 is MNHEY, CDR2 SVGEGT, per germline. The CDR3 length is 14 residues. CDR3 nucleotides: TGTGCCAGCACTTACAGGGGGCGCACAGATACGCAGTATTTT. This gives the protein CASTYRGRTDTQYF.

J is TRBJ2-1 and V is TRBV25-1, with D tentatively TRBD2 (5 bases). Trimming cost V 1 base and J 6 bases, with 13 bases left between them. The CDR3 runs to 15 residues. Germline V gene lookup returns CDR1 MGHDK and CDR2 SYGVNS. In DNA, the CDR3 is TGTGCCAGCAGTGAATCCACCGGACTGACCAATGAGCAGTTCTTC. As protein: CASSESTGLTNEQFF.

This clone has just a few counts. Other DNA sequences from this sample encode an identical CDR3 as well. The chain is built from TRBV27 and TRBJ1-5; D is unclear. Trimming cost V 3 bases and J 1 base, with 4 bases left between them. The V gene's germline CDR1 is MNHEY and CDR2 SMNVEV (reference sequence). CDR3 length equals 13 residues. The CDR3 protein is CASSLQSNQPQHF. The CDR3 nucleotides are TGTGCCAGCAGTTTGCAGAGCAATCAGCCCCAGCATTTT.

The rearrangement links TRBV28 to TRBJ2-7; the D gene is possibly TRBD2 (5 bases). The length of the CDR3 is 15 residues. CDR1 is MDHEN, CDR2 SYDVKM, per germline. V was pared by 7 bases and J by 3 bases, with 19 bases between. This chain's CDR3 is CASISPTGLGYEQYF. The CDR3 bases are TGTGCCAGCATATCGCCCACGGGATTGGGCTACGAGCAGTACTTC.

The chain employs TRBV4-1 and TRBJ1-3, with D possibly being TRBD1 (5 bases). The CDR3 consists of 14 residues. Germline V lookup: CDR1 MGHRA, CDR2 YSYEKL. V was cut by 4 bases and J by 0 bases, with 7 bases left in between. The CDR3 region has the DNA TGCGCCAGCAGCCCGACAGCCTCTGGAAACACCATATATTTT. Its translation: CASSPTASGNTIYF.

This chain links TRBV20-1 with TRBJ1-2; 7 bases are a match to TRBD1. Germline CDR1 and CDR2: DFQATT and SNEGSKA (reference sequence). After removal of 7 bases from V and 4 bases from J, the junction contained 9 bases not matched to a gene. The CDR3 is 13 residues long. DNA of the CDR3: TGCAGTGGTACTGACGGGACAGCCTATGGCTACACCTTC. Its protein product is CSGTDGTAYGYTF.

The chain couples TRBV30 to TRBJ2-1; maybe TRBD2 (5 bases). Germline V CDR1 and CDR2: GTSNPN, SVGIG (reference sequence). V was pared by 2 bases and J by 6 bases, with 17 bases between. The CDR3 has 15 residues. The CDR3 DNA reads TGTGCCTGGAGTAAACTAGGCGCTCCCCCCAATGAGCAGTTCTTC. It encodes CAWSKLGAPPNEQFF. The whole variable domain, remainder taken from reference TRBV30 and TRBJ2-1, is SQTIHQWPATLVQPVGSPLSLECTVEGTSNPNLYWYRQAAGRGLQLLFYSVGIGQISSEVPQNLSASRPQDRQFILSSKKLLLSDSGFYLCAWSKLGAPPNEQFFGPGTRLTVL.

This chain uses TRBV13 with TRBJ2-4, with 7 bases that match TRBD2. Trimming removed 5 bases from V and 1 base from J; junction bases left unmatched: 11. Germline values: CDR1 PRHDT, CDR2 FYEKMQ (reference sequence). The CDR3 runs to 17 residues. This CDR3 is CASSPGRQGRAKNIQYF. DNA for the CDR3: TGTGCCAGCAGCCCCGGGAGGCAGGGTAGGGCCAAAAACATTCAGTACTTC.

The gene calls are TRBV7-8 and TRBJ1-1, with D possibly TRBD1 on 6 matching bases. There are 15 residues in the CDR3. CDR1 SGHVS and CDR2 FQNEAQ come from the germline V gene. V dropped 5 bases and J dropped 5 bases, with 18 bases sitting between them. Written as DNA, the CDR3 is TGTGCCAGCAGCCCCGGAGGGGGGGGTCGGACTGAAGCTTTCTTT. Protein: CASSPGGGGRTEAFF.

This chain uses TRBV30 with TRBJ2-3, with a possible D match to TRBD1 (5 bases). The CDR3 loop spans 13 amino acids. Germline V gene sequence: CDR1 GTSNPN, CDR2 SVGIG (reference sequence). V was clipped by 0 bases and J by 4 bases, with 8 bases between them. The CDR3 DNA reads as TGTGCCTGGAGTGTACAAGGGGCAGATACGCAGTATTTT. Its protein product is CAWSVQGADTQYF.

The chain joins TRBV27 to TRBJ2-7; D is unresolved. Germline V CDR1 and CDR2: MNHEY, SMNVEV (reference sequence). V lost 5 bases to trimming and J lost 0 bases, with 8 bases between them. This CDR3 comprises 13 residues. The CDR3 nucleotides read TGTGCCAGCAGTCCGGGTACCTCCTACGAGCAGTACTTC. The encoded protein is CASSPGTSYEQYF.

This rearrangement joins TRBV27 to TRBJ2-1, with TRBD1 matching over 7 bases. Germline V lookup: CDR1 MNHEY, CDR2 SMNVEV (reference sequence). CDR3 size: 15 residues. The V and J ends lost 3 bases and 2 bases, in that order; junction bases with no gene match: 4. This CDR3 reads CASSLDRPTYNEQFF. CDR3 DNA: TGTGCCAGCAGTTTGGACAGGCCAACCTACAATGAGCAGTTCTTC.

This rearrangement joins TRBV5-5 to TRBJ1-4; a possible D gene is TRBD1 (6 bases). V gave up 1 base and J gave up 8 bases, with 12 bases separating them. This CDR3 contains 14 residues. The V gene's germline CDR1 is SGHKS and CDR2 YYEKEE (reference sequence). The CDR3 protein is CASSLTGQGEKLFF. The CDR3, as DNA: TGTGCCAGCAGCTTGACAGGGCAAGGGGAAAAACTGTTTTTT.

The chain joins TRBV6-2 or TRBV6-3 to TRBJ2-7, with TRBD1 identical over 9 bases. Germline CDR1 and CDR2: MNHEY and SVGEGT. CDR3 size: 14 residues. Germline trimming cut 5 bases from V and 5 bases from J; bases unmatched to any gene: 7. CDR3 loop: CASSPGQGGDEQYF. The CDR3 region has the DNA TGTGCCAGCAGTCCGGGACAGGGCGGCGACGAGCAGTACTTC.

J is TRBJ1-2 and V is TRBV28, with D tentatively TRBD1 (5 bases). Deletions cut 3 bases from V and 5 bases from J, with 16 bases between. In germline, CDR1 is MDHEN, CDR2 SYDVKM. The CDR3 is made up of 15 amino acids. This CDR3 reads CASSFSGRAPYGYTF. The CDR3 region has the DNA TGTGCCAGCAGTTTTTCCGGCAGGGCCCCATATGGCTACACCTTC.

This clone was detected only once. CDR3: CASIGGSYNEQFF. The CDR3 nucleotides read TGTGCCAGCATCGGGGGCTCCTACAATGAGCAGTTCTTC. This chain connects TRBV7-2 to TRBJ2-1, with D possibly being TRBD2 (6 bases). The CDR3 runs 13 residues. Germline values: CDR1 SGHTA, CDR2 FQGNSA. Trimming stripped 7 bases from V and 0 bases from J, with 7 bases between. The complete variable domain, with remaining parts taken from reference TRBV7-2 and TRBJ2-1, reads GAGVSQSPSNKVTEKGKDVELRCDPISGHTALYWYRQSLGQGLEFLIYFQGNSAPDKSGLPSDRFSAERTGGSVSTLTIQRTQQEDSAVYLCASIGGSYNEQFFGPGTRLTVL.

The gene calls are TRBV7-2 and TRBJ2-2; weak D call: TRBD1 (5 bases). The CDR3 runs 14 residues. CDR1 is SGHTA and CDR2 is FQGNSA in the germline V gene. V lost 8 bases, J lost 6 bases, and 16 bases lay in between. CDR3 coding DNA: TGTGCCAGCGTCGGACAAGTAGTGGCCGGGGAGCTGTTTTTT. Protein: CASVGQVVAGELFF.

The gene calls are TRBV7-6 and TRBJ2-2; D uncertain. The germline gives CDR1 SGHVS, CDR2 FNYEAQ. The CDR3 has 14 amino acids. Trimming pared 1 base from V and 5 bases from J, leaving 8 bases between. The CDR3 sequence: CASSLGQDTGELFF. The CDR3 DNA sequence: TGTGCCAGCAGCTTAGGGCAGGATACCGGGGAGCTGTTTTTT.

This chain joins TRBV12-3 or TRBV12-4 and TRBJ1-5, with unresolved D. The CDR3 runs to 12 residues. V lost 6 bases, J lost 6 bases, and 9 bases lay in between. The CDR3 coding sequence is TGTGCCAGCAGCTACCTCGGTCAGCCCCAGCATTTT. This encodes CASSYLGQPQHF.

The rearrangement joins TRBV19 to TRBJ2-1; 7 bases are a match to TRBD1. The CDR3 has 13 residues. Germline CDR1 is LNHDA and CDR2 is SQIVND (reference sequence). V shed 5 bases, J shed 9 bases, and the junction held 7 bases outside the gene matches. The CDR3 reads CASSQDRVGEQFF. The DNA for the CDR3 is TGTGCCAGTAGTCAAGACAGGGTCGGTGAGCAGTTCTTC.

The V call is TRBV5-1, the J call TRBJ1-1; D unresolved. With 0 bases removed from V and 0 bases from J, the gap between germline ends came to 12 bases. The CDR3 totals 16 residues. Germline lookup yields CDR1 SGHRS and CDR2 YFSETQ. CDR3 residues: CASSLDGRRLNTEAFF. The CDR3 bases are TGCGCCAGCAGCTTGGATGGTAGGCGGCTGAACACTGAAGCTTTCTTT. Full variable domain (missing parts from reference TRBV5-1 and TRBJ1-1): KAGVTQTPRYLIKTRGQQVTLSCSPISGHRSVSWYQQTPGQGLQFLFEYFSETQRNKGNFPGRFSGRQFSNSRSEMNVSTLELGDSALYLCASSLDGRRLNTEAFFGQGTRLTVV.

The CDR3 reads CASRWRSSGPATDTQYF. DNA of the CDR3: TGTGCCAGTAGATGGAGATCTAGCGGGCCTGCGACAGATACGCAGTATTTT. This chain joins TRBV19 and TRBJ2-3; TRBD2 matches at 8 bases. Germline lookup yields CDR1 LNHDA and CDR2 SQIVND (reference sequence). CDR3 length: 17 amino acids. The ends lost 6 bases at V and 3 bases at J; junction bases unmatched: 14.

V and J are TRBV6-5 and TRBJ2-7, with 9 bases identical to TRBD1. Germline CDR1 is MNHEY and CDR2 is SVGAGI. CDR3 length: 13 residues. J gave up 3 bases and V 6 bases, and 3 bases lay outside the gene matches. The chain's CDR3 is CASRADRGYEQYF. The CDR3 DNA reads TGTGCCAGCAGGGCGGACAGGGGCTACGAGCAGTACTTC.

The chain employs TRBV28 and TRBJ2-1; TRBD2 aligns across 15 bases. V shed 3 bases, J shed 0 bases, and the junction held 3 bases outside the gene matches. Germline V gene data show CDR1 as MDHEN and CDR2 as SYDVKM. The CDR3 has 18 residues. CDR3 DNA: TGTGCCAGCAGTTTCGGACTAGCGGGGGGGAGCTCCTACAATGAGCAGTTCTTC. Its protein is CASSFGLAGGSSYNEQFF.

The chain is built from TRBV2 and TRBJ1-2, with D maybe TRBD1 (6 bases). With 3 bases removed from V and 1 base from J, the gap between germline ends came to 9 bases. Germline V gene sequence: CDR1 SNHLY, CDR2 FYNNEI. The CDR3 loop spans 14 amino acids. CDR3 residues: CASSEGALNYGYTF. The DNA of the CDR3 is TGTGCCAGCAGTGAGGGGGCCCTTAACTATGGCTACACCTTC.

The rearrangement uses TRBV19 and TRBJ2-7; 8 nucleotides line up with TRBD1. CDR1 LNHDA and CDR2 SQIVND come from the germline V gene (reference sequence). The CDR3 is 14 residues long. The trim removed 3 bases at V and 5 bases at J, leaving 6 bases unmatched. The CDR3 DNA is TGTGCCAGTAGTATTCAGGGGGCGCCCCACGAGCAGTACTTC. Protein: CASSIQGAPHEQYF. The full variable domain, rest sourced from reference TRBV19 and TRBJ2-7, is DGGITQSPKYLFRKEGQNVTLSCEQNLNHDAMYWYRQDPGQGLRLIYYSQIVNDFQKGDIAEGYSVSREKKESFPLTVTSAQKNPTAFYLCASSIQGAPHEQYFGPGTRLTVT.